The entry below gives a single T cell receptor (beta chain) sequence along with its context. The CDR3 is 16 residues long. CDR1 is SGHAT, CDR2 FQNNGV, per germline. V lost 7 bases and J lost 7; bases outside the gene matches: 13. This sample is part of a study of blood T cell repertoires in COVID-19. Libraries were prepared by immunoSEQ multiplex PCR; TCRdb keeps only in-frame clonotypes and omits some of them. The table includes 190,000 or so clones, 80% to 90% detected once. A COVID-19 case was met by exposed participants within 2 weeks before study entry. This receptor was obtained from a woman in her twenties or thirties who had been exposed to COVID-19. The sequenced sample consisted of PBMCs or T cells enriched from blood (not recorded which). The chain uses TRBV11-2 and TRBJ1-6; 7 bases match TRBD1. CDR3: CASTQGGLGWNSPLHF. CDR3 DNA: TGTGCCAGCACCCAGGGGGGCCTCGGTTGGAATTCACCCCTCCACTTT.